The 6 T cell receptor beta chains below come from one sample, sequenced in a study of radiotherapy plus CTLA-4 blockade in lung cancer. Profiled with immunoSEQ multiplex PCR; TCRdb holds only in-frame clones, not every one. The sample lists 30,000 to 40,000 clones, roughly 70% occurring once. Specimen: peripheral blood, collected from a patient treated with radiotherapy plus ipilimumab. Receptors originate from a human donor with non-small cell lung cancer whose response to radiotherapy plus ipilimumab could not be evaluated.

This clone has a single count. CDR3 sequence reads: CASSHLGHGEQFF. In nucleotides, the CDR3 is TGTGCCAGCAGCCACCTAGGTCACGGTGAGCAGTTCTTC. The chain couples TRBV14 to TRBJ2-1; D unresolved. The CDR3 has 13 residues. Trimming pared 3 bases from V and 9 bases from J, leaving 12 bases between. From germline, CDR1 is SGHDN and CDR2 FVKESK.

The V and J genes are TRBV6-1 and TRBJ2-7; 7 bases fit TRBD1. Germline V gene data show CDR1 as MNHNS and CDR2 as SASEGT. The ends lost 4 bases at V and 5 bases at J; junction bases unmatched: 5. The CDR3 is 13 amino acids. CDR3: CASSVTGDHEQYF. In DNA, the CDR3 is TGTGCCAGCAGTGTAACAGGGGACCACGAGCAGTACTTC.

This clone showed up just once. This chain joins TRBV11-2 and TRBJ2-1; 9 bases line up with TRBD1. Germline V CDR1 and CDR2: SGHAT, FQNNGV. V trimming: 5 bases; J trimming: 8 bases; junction bases outside the gene matches: 13. CDR3 length: 16 residues. The CDR3 loop is CASSPSPGQGSYEQFF. In nucleotides, the CDR3 is TGTGCCAGCAGCCCTTCCCCGGGACAGGGTTCCTATGAGCAGTTCTTC.

The chain is built from TRBV6-1 and TRBJ2-5; D call uncertain. CDR1 MNHNS and CDR2 SASEGT come from the germline V gene. Trimming stripped 0 bases from V and 7 bases from J, with 9 bases between. This CDR3 comprises 13 residues. Here the CDR3 DNA reads TGTGCCAGCAGTGAAGCGCTTGGAGTGACCCAGTACTTC. Its translation: CASSEALGVTQYF.

The rearrangement uses TRBV29-1 and TRBJ2-6; D is unclear. V lost 5 bases and J 0 bases, leaving 2 bases between the germline ends. This CDR3 has 12 residues. Germline-derived CDR1 and CDR2 are SQVTM and ANQGSEA. The CDR3 nucleotides read TGCAGCGTTTACTCTGGGGCCAACGTCCTGACTTTC. It codes for CSVYSGANVLTF.

CDR3 loop: CASSRPGTGDRTSYEQYF. The CDR3 nucleotides are TGTGCCAGCAGCCGTCCCGGGACTGGGGATAGGACCTCCTACGAGCAGTACTTC. The chain combines TRBV5-6 with TRBJ2-7, with D maybe TRBD2 (6 bases). This CDR3 spans 18 amino acids. The germline V gene encodes CDR1 SGHDT and CDR2 YYEEEE. Trimming removed 4 bases from V and 0 bases from J, with 23 bases in between.